This TCR beta chain was found in a study of T cells in localized non-small cell lung cancer. General study points: Uninvolved adjacent lung had more T cell clonality than any other tissue, topping tumor.

Assay: immunoSEQ multiplex PCR; the TCRdb copy retains only in-frame clones and omits some. Among about 15,000 clones listed, around 83% were seen once. The CDR3 loop spans 14 amino acids. The germline V gene has CDR1 ENHRY and CDR2 SYGVKD. V shed 4 bases and J shed 0 bases, with 7 bases lying between them. Remarks on this clone: The target antigen is unknown.

This sequence originates from a female donor at least 60 years old with stage I squamous cell lung carcinoma. This specimen consisted of peripheral blood, obtained before any cancer treatment. The J gene is TRBJ2-1, the V gene TRBV10-3; D is unresolved. The CDR3 bases are TGTGCCATCAGTGGCTCGAGCTCCTACAATGAGCAGTTCTTC. Amino acid sequence: CAISGSSSYNEQFF.